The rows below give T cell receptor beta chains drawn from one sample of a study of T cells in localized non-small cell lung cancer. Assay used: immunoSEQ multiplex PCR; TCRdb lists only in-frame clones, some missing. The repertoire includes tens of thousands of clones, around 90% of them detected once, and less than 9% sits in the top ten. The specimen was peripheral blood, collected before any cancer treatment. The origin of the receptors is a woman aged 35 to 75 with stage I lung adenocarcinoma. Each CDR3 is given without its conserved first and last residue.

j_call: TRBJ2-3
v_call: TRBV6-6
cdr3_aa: ASRTTSGGAADTQY

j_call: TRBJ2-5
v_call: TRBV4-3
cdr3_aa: ASSPARSGQETQY

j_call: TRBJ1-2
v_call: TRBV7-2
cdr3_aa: ASRSPDAGYYGYT

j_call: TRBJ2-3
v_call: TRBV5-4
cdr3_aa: ASSLRLAAADTQY

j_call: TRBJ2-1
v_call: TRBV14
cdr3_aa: ASSQGWRGSYNEQF

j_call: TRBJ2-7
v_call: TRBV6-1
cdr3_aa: ASSDVDRVSYEQY

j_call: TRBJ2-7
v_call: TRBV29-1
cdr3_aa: ILQHGDGDYEQY

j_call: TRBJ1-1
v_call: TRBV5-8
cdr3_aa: ASSRRSRDNEAF

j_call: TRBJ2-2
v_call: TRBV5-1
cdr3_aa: ASSLAGNTGELF

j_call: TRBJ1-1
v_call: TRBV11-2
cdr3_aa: ASSLEATPYTEAF

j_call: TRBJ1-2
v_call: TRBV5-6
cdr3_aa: ASSLVGTGNYGYT

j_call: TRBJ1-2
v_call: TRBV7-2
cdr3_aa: ASSPRDRGGPGYGYT

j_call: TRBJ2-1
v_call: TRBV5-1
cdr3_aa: ASSSDRDEQF

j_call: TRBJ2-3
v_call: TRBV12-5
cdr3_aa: ASGLTTGFRDTQY

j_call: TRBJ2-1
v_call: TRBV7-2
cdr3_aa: ASSLAMGNHEQF

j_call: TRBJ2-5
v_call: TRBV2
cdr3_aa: ASTARTSVQTQY

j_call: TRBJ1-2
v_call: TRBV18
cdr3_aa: ASSPFGQGILYGYT

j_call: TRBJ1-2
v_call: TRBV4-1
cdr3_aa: ASSLTGTGNSSYGYT

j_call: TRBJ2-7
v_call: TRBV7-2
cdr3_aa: ASSPGTGGREQY

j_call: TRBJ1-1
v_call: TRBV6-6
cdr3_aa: ASSYSGGGTEAF

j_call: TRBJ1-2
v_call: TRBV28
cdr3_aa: AAHRYGYT

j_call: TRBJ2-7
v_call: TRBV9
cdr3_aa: ASSASGTSAYEQY

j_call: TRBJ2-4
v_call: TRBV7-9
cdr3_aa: ASSFTGASRNIQY

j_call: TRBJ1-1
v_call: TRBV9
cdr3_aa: ASSPRDRVRNTEAF

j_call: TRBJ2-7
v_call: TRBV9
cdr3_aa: ASSVLLTPGEQY

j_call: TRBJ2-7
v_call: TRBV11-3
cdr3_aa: ASSLGTRSEQY

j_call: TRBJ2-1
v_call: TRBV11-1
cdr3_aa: ASGDRWVSYNEQF

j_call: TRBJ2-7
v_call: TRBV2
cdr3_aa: ASKRDGEQY

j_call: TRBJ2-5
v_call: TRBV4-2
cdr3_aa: ASSQVGTSGGGETQY

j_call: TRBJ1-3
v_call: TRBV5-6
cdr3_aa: ASSLGGYLSGNTIY

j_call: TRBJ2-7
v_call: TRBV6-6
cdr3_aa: ASSSTTGAYEQY

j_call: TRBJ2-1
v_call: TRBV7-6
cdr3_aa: ASSFSGGTYNEQF

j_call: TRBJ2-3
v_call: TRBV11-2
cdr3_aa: ASSLERDTQY

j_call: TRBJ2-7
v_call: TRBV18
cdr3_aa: ASSLPGQGNYEQY

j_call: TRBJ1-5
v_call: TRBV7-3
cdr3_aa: ASSLGPNNQPQH